The 19 T cell receptor beta chains listed next were all sequenced from one sample in a study of T and B cells in COVID-19 patients. Multiplex PCR with BIOMED2 TRB-A/B primer pools amplified TRB rearrangements. TCRdb passed the multiplex PCR reads through MiXCR, listing each CDR3 protein once. The table records about 15,000 distinct CDR3 sequences, about 29% of them present only once. From blood, roughly 220-550 ng of genomic DNA served as TRB template. Input material: blood. Every receptor here comes from a human donor who had recovered from COVID-19.

The rearrangement uses TRBV12-3 or TRBV12-4 and TRBJ2-7; D ambiguous. The V and J ends lost 3 bases and 4 bases respectively, with 4 bases between them. The CDR3 runs 11 residues. The CDR3 nucleotides read TGTGCCAGCAGTTTGGGGTACGAGCAGTACTTC. Protein: CASSLGYEQYF.

Within the sample, this clonotype is medium-sized. The chain couples TRBV6-6 to TRBJ2-7; D perhaps matches TRBD1 (6 bases). The CDR3 has 13 amino acids. Germline V gene sequence: CDR1 MNHNY, CDR2 SVGAGI (reference sequence). V was trimmed by 4 bases and J by 2 bases, leaving 9 bases between them. The CDR3 reads CASSSDSPYEQYF. For the CDR3, the DNA is TGTGCCAGCAGTTCGGACAGCCCCTACGAGCAGTACTTC.

This clonotype is medium-sized. The chain combines TRBV6-5 with TRBJ2-2; D not certain. CDR1 is MNHEY and CDR2 is SVGAGI in the germline V gene. The CDR3 is 12 amino acids. V gave up 7 bases and J gave up 7 bases, with 10 bases separating them. Here the CDR3 DNA reads TGTGCCAGCACTACCCGAGTCGGGGAGCTGTTTTTT. This encodes CASTTRVGELFF.

This clonotype was counted a few times. The chain is built from TRBV5-1 and TRBJ2-6; 11 bases are a match to TRBD1. Germline CDR1 reads SGHRS; CDR2 reads YFSETQ. CDR3 length: 18 amino acids. Trimming cost V 0 bases and J 2 bases; bases outside gene matches: 4. CDR3 region: CASSLAGQGAAGANVLTF. CDR3 DNA: TGCGCCAGCAGCTTGGCCGGACAGGGGGCCGCTGGGGCCAACGTCCTGACTTTC.

This clonotype occurred a few times. The rearrangement links TRBV7-9 to TRBJ2-1; possibly TRBD1 or TRBD2 for D (5 bases each). The germline V gene encodes CDR1 SEHNR and CDR2 FQNEAQ (reference sequence). This CDR3 spans 15 amino acids. Trimming removed 4 bases from V and 2 bases from J, with 12 bases in between. The DNA for the CDR3 is TGTGCCAGCAGCTCCGGGACCTCAACCTACAATGAGCAGTTCTTC. It codes for CASSSGTSTYNEQFF.

This clonotype was found a few times. The chain couples TRBV15 to TRBJ1-6; the D is unclear. Germline V CDR1 and CDR2: LNHNV, YYDKDF (reference sequence). The CDR3 contains 16 residues. Trimming removed 0 bases from V and 7 bases from J, with 13 bases in between. The CDR3 nucleotides read TGTGCCACCAGCAGAGATTCAATACCTGAGAATTCACCCCTCCACTTT. Translated, it gives CATSRDSIPENSPLHF.

The gene calls are TRBV7-2 and TRBJ1-6, with D possibly being TRBD1 (6 bases). Deletions cut 4 bases from V and 13 bases from J, with 11 bases between. The length of the CDR3 is 12 residues. CDR1 and CDR2 from the germline V gene are SGHTA and FQGNSA. The CDR3 loop is CASSYTGAPLHF. The DNA of the CDR3 is TGTGCCAGCAGCTATACGGGGGCCCCCCTCCACTTT.

This clonotype has only a few counts. The rearrangement links TRBV15 to TRBJ1-2; D unresolved. Germline values: CDR1 LNHNV, CDR2 YYDKDF (reference sequence). This CDR3 is 13 amino acids long. V lost 3 bases and J 6 bases, leaving 11 bases between the germline ends. CDR3 bases: TGTGCCACCAGCAGGGTCCCGCCAGATGGCTACACCTTC. It is translated as CATSRVPPDGYTF.

This chain uses TRBV5-5 with TRBJ1-1; tentative D call: TRBD1 (5 bases). V was shortened by 4 bases and J by 4 bases, with 11 bases between the two germline ends. The CDR3 contains 13 residues. Germline V lookup: CDR1 SGHKS, CDR2 YYEKEE (reference sequence). Here the CDR3 reads CASSPRQSTEAFF. The CDR3 nucleotides are TGTGCCAGCAGCCCCAGACAGAGCACTGAAGCTTTCTTT.

The genes are TRBV30 and TRBJ1-5; 7 bases are a match to TRBD1. Losses at the gene ends were 3 bases for V and 4 bases for J; bases not matched to a gene: 6. This CDR3 comprises 14 residues. Germline V gene sequence: CDR1 GTSNPN, CDR2 SVGIG (reference sequence). The CDR3 bases are TGTGCCTGGAGACCAGGGGGGAGGAATCAGCCCCAGCATTTT. Amino acids: CAWRPGGRNQPQHF.

A few counts support this clonotype. V is TRBV6-6 and J is TRBJ1-3; D uncertain. The V and J ends lost 6 bases and 0 bases respectively, with 12 bases between them. Looked up from germline, CDR1 is MNHNY and CDR2 is SVGAGI (reference sequence). The CDR3 covers 15 residues. CDR3: CASRATDHSGNTIYF. The CDR3 bases are TGTGCCAGCAGAGCGACGGACCACTCTGGAAACACCATATATTTT.

This clonotype is classed as medium-sized. The V gene is TRBV30, the J gene TRBJ2-7; the D is unclear. The V gene's germline CDR1 is GTSNPN and CDR2 SVGIG (reference sequence). This CDR3 contains 10 residues. The CDR3 sequence: CAWSTPTLQV. DNA for the CDR3: TGTGCCTGGAGTACCCCGACTCTACAGGTC.

This clonotype counts as medium-sized. The chain combines TRBV13 with TRBJ2-2, with 15 bases that match TRBD2. Per the germline V gene, CDR1 is PRHDT and CDR2 is FYEKMQ (reference sequence). J gave up 5 bases and V 11 bases, and 3 bases lay outside the gene matches. CDR3 length equals 14 residues. The CDR3 sequence is CAGGLAGGTGELFF. CDR3 in DNA: TGTGCCGGGGGACTAGCGGGAGGTACCGGGGAGCTGTTTTTT.

This clonotype was recorded a few times. The chain combines TRBV30 with TRBJ1-4, with D unclear. Germline CDR1 is GTSNPN and CDR2 is SVGIG (reference sequence). The length of the CDR3 is 12 residues. Trimming pared 7 bases from V and 8 bases from J, leaving 14 bases between. CDR3 residues: CASQDLGEKLFF. Written as DNA, the CDR3 is TGTGCCTCTCAGGACCTTGGAGAAAAACTGTTTTTT.

DNA for the CDR3: TGTGCCAGCAGTTTTGTGGCAGGGGGAACGAACACTGAAGCTTTCTTT. This gives the protein CASSFVAGGTNTEAFF. The chain has TRBV27 and TRBJ1-1, with 7 bases matching TRBD1. The V gene's germline CDR1 is MNHEY and CDR2 SMNVEV (reference sequence). This CDR3 is built from 16 residues. V was clipped by 3 bases and J by 1 base; unmatched bases: 8.

The J gene is TRBJ1-2, the V gene TRBV15; 11 bases match TRBD1. From germline, CDR1 is LNHNV and CDR2 YYDKDF (reference sequence). J lost 1 base, V lost 2 bases, and 6 bases had no gene match. CDR3 size: 17 residues. CDR3 loop: CATSRRGQGADNYGYTF. In DNA, the CDR3 is TGTGCCACCAGCAGACGTGGACAGGGGGCGGATAACTATGGCTACACCTTC.

The chain recombines TRBV6-2 or TRBV6-3 with TRBJ2-7; D unclear. There are 11 residues in the CDR3. In germline, CDR1 is MNHEY, CDR2 SVGEGT. V was cut by 4 bases and J by 3 bases, with 4 bases left in between. DNA of the CDR3: TGTGCCAGCAGTTCCCTCTACGAGCAGTACTTC. This encodes CASSSLYEQYF.

This clonotype was counted between two and nine times. The chain is built from TRBV10-3 and TRBJ2-2; tentative D call: TRBD1 (6 bases). Germline V gene lookup returns CDR1 ENHRY and CDR2 SYGVKD. The CDR3 length is 16 residues. V gave up 0 bases and J gave up 7 bases, with 15 bases separating them. The CDR3 region has the DNA TGTGCCATCAGTGAGTCTTCAGGGGAGATGAACGGGGAGCTGTTTTTT. Amino acid sequence: CAISESSGEMNGELFF.

CDR3 residues: CASSLDSNQPQHF. The CDR3 DNA sequence: TGTGCCAGCAGTTTAGACAGCAATCAGCCCCAGCATTTT. The chain links TRBV12-3 or TRBV12-4 to TRBJ1-5; D not certain. CDR3 length: 13 amino acids. With 1 base removed from V and 1 base from J, the gap between germline ends came to 2 bases.